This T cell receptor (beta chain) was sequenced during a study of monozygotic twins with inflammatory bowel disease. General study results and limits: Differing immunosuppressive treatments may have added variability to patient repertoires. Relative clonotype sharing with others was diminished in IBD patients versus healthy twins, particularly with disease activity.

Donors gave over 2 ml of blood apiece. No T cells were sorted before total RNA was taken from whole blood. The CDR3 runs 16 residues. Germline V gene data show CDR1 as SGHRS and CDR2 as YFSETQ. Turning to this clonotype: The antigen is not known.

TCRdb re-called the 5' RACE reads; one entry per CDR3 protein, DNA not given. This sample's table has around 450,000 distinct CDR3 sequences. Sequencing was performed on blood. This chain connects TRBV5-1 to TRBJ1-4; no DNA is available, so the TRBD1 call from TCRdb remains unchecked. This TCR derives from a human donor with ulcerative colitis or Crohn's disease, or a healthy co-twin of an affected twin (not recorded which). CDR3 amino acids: CASSLQFSGAGEKLFF.